The present T cell receptor beta chain was sequenced within a study of glioma-infiltrating T cells after dendritic cell vaccination. Study context: Between about 2002 and 2013, patients got autologous tumor lysate-pulsed dendritic cell vaccines. Monocyte-derived dendritic cells, cultured about 7 days with IL-4 and GM-CSF, were pulsed with autologous tumor lysate.

V lost 5 bases, J lost 5 bases, and 9 bases stayed unmatched. This CDR3 spans 15 amino acids. Germline lookup yields CDR1 MGHRA and CDR2 YSYEKL. Fresh-frozen tumor tissue and more than two years of survival data were available for all. PBMC sampling occurred before vaccination, two weeks after the third dose, and at progression. Sequencing was performed with immunoSEQ multiplex PCR; in TCRdb, only in-frame clones are kept and a portion is missing. The data hold under 100,000 clones, with 70% to 90% observed a single time. The rearrangement joins TRBV4-1 to TRBJ2-3; TRBD2 matches at 8 bases. This receptor was taken from a human donor with glioblastoma. This sample comprised blood, obtained before dendritic cell vaccination. The CDR3 sequence: CASSLRGGEQDTQYF. The CDR3 DNA is TGCGCCAGCAGCTTACGGGGGGGGGAGCAAGATACGCAGTATTTT.